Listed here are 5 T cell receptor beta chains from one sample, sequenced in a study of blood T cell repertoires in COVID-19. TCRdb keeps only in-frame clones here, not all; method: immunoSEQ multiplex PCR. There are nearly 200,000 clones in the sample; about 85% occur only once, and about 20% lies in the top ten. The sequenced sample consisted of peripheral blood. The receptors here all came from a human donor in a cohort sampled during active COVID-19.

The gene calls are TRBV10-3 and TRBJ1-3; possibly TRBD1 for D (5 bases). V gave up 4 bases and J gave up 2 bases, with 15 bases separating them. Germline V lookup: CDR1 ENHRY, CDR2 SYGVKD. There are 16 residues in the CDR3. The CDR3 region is CAISGRQGSAGNTIYF. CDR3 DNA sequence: TGTGCCATCAGTGGCCGGCAGGGCAGCGCTGGAAACACCATATATTTT.

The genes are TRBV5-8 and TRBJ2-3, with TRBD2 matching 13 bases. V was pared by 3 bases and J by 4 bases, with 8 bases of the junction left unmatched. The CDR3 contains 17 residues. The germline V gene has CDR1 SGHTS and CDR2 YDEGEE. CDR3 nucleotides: TGTGCCAGCAGCTGGACTAGCGGGGGAACGGTGGCAGATACGCAGTATTTT. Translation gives CASSWTSGGTVADTQYF.

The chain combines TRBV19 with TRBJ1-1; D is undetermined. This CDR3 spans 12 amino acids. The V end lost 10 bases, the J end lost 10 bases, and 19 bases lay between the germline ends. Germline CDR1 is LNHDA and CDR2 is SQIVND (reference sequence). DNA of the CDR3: TGTGCCACCAGGCTTGCGGGTGCTAGAGCTTTCTTT. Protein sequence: CATRLAGARAFF. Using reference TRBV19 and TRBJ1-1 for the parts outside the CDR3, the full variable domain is DGGITQSPKYLFRKEGQNVTLSCEQNLNHDAMYWYRQDPGQGLRLIYYSQIVNDFQKGDIAEGYSVSREKKESFPLTVTSAQKNPTAFYLCATRLAGARAFFGQGTRLTVV.

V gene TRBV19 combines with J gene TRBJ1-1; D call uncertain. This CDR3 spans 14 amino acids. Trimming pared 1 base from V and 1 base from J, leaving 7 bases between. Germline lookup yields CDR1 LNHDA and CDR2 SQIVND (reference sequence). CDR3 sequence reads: CASSIGPGNTEAFF. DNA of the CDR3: TGTGCCAGTAGTATAGGACCAGGGAACACTGAAGCTTTCTTT.

The CDR3 region has the DNA TGCGCCAGCAGCCAGGGTCCCTCACAGACAGATACGCAGTATTTT. This gives the protein CASSQGPSQTDTQYF. The J gene is TRBJ2-3, the V gene TRBV4-1, with D unresolved. Trimming removed 3 bases from V and 3 bases from J, with 13 bases in between. The CDR3 consists of 15 residues. From germline, CDR1 is MGHRA and CDR2 YSYEKL.